This T cell receptor beta chain came from a study of T cells after yellow fever vaccination. TCRdb analysed the 5' RACE reads with MiXCR anew, one entry per CDR3 protein. The table has roughly 120,000 distinct CDR3 sequences, 5.5% to 8% seen once. This CDR3 spans 15 amino acids. With 1 base clipped from V and 2 bases from J, the junction kept 5 bases outside the gene matches. CDR1 is SGHRS and CDR2 is YFSETQ in the germline V gene. V and J are TRBV5-1 and TRBJ1-1, with 7 bases aligning to TRBD1. The sequenced sample was CD4+ T cells sorted from PBMCs, obtained roughly 45 days after the first yellow fever vaccination. This clonotype was obtained from a man in his late teens or twenties who received the YFV17D yellow fever vaccine. The CDR3 here is CASSLLGQANTEAFF. Here the CDR3 DNA reads TGCGCCAGCAGCTTGCTAGGACAGGCTAACACTGAAGCTTTCTTT.